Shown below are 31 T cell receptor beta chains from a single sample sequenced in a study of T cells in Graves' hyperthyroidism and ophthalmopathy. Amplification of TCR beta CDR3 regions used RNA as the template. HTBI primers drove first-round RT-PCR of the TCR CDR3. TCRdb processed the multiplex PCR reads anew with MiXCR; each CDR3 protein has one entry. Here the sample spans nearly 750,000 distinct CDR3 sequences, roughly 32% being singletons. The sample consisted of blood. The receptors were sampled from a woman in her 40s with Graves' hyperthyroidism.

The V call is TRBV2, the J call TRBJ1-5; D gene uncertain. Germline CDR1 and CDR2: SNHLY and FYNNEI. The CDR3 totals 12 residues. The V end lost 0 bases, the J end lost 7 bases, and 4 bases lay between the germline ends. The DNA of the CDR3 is TGTGCCAGCAGTGAAGCGTGGCAGCCCCAGCATTTT. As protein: CASSEAWQPQHF. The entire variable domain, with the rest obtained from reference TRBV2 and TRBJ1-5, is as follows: EPEVTQTPSHQVTQMGQEVILRCVPISNHLYFYWYRQILGQKVEFLVSFYNNEISEKSEIFDDQFSVERPDGSNFTLKIRSTKLEDSAMYFCASSEAWQPQHFGDGTRLSIL.

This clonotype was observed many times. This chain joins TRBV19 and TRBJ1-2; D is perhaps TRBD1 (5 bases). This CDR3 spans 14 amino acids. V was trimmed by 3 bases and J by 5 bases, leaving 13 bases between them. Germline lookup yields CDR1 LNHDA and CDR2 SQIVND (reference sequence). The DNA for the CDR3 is TGTGCCAGTAGTATTGGCGGCAGGGAATATGGCTACACCTTC. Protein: CASSIGGREYGYTF.

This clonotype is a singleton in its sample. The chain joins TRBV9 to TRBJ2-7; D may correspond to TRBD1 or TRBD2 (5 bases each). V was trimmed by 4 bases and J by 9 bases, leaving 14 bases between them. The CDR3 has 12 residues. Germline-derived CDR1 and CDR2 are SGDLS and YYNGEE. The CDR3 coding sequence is TGTGCCAGCAGCTGGGGGAATGGCGCGCAGTACTTC. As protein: CASSWGNGAQYF.

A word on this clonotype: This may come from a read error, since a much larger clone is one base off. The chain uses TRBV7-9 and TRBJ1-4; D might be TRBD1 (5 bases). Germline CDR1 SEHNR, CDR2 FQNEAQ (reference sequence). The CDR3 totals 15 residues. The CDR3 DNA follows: TGTGCCAGCAGCCGCCGGGACCACCTGGGTGAAAAACTGCTTTTT. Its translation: CASSRRDHLGEKLLF. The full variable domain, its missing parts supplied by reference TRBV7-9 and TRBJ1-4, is DTGVSQNPRHKITKRGQNVTFRCDPISEHNRLYWYRQTLGQGPEFLTYFQNEAQLEKSRLLSDRFSAERPKGSFSTLEIQRTEQGDSAMYLCASSRRDHLGEKLLFGSGTQLSVL.

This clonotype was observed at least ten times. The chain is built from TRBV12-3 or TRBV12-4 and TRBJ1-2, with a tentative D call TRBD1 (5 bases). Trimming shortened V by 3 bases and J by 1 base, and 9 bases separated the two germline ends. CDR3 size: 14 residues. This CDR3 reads CASSFRGLNYGYTF. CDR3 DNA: TGTGCCAGCAGTTTTAGGGGACTTAACTATGGCTACACCTTC.

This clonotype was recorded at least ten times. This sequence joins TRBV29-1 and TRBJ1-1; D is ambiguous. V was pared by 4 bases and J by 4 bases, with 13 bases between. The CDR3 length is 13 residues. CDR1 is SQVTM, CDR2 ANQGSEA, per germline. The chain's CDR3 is CSVVLQVPTEAFF. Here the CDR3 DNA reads TGCAGCGTTGTGTTACAAGTACCCACTGAAGCTTTCTTT.

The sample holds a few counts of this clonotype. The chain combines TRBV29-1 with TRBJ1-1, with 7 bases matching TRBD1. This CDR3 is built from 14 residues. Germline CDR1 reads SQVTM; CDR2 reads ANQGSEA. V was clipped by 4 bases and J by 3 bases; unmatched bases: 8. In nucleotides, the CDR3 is TGCAGCGTTGCACTCGGGACAGTTTACACTGAAGCTTTCTTT. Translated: CSVALGTVYTEAFF.

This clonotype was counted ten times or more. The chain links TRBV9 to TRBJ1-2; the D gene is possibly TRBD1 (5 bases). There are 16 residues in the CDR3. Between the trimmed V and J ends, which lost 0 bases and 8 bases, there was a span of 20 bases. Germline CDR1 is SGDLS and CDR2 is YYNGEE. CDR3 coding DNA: TGTGCCAGCAGCGTAGACCACCCTAGGCAGGGTGGCGGCTACACCTTC. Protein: CASSVDHPRQGGGYTF.

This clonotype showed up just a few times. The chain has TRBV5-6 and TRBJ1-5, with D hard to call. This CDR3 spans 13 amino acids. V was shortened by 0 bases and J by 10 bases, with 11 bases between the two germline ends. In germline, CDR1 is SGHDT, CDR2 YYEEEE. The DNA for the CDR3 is TGTGCCAGCAGCTTGGCGGCCAGTGCCCCCCAGCATTTT. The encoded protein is CASSLAASAPQHF.

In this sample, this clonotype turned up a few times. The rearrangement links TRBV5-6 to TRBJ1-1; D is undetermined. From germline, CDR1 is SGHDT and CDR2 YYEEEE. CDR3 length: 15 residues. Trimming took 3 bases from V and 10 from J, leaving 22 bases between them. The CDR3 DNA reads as TGTGCCAGCAGCTCCCCCTTGTTGGAGCCCCGGGGAGCTTTCTTT. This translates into CASSSPLLEPRGAFF.

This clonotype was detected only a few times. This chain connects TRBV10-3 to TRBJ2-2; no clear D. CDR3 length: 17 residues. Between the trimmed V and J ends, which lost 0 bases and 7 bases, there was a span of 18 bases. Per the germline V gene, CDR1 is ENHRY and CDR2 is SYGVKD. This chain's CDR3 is CAISESIKGEFGGELFF. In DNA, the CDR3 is TGTGCCATCAGTGAGTCGATTAAGGGCGAATTTGGCGGGGAGCTGTTTTTT.

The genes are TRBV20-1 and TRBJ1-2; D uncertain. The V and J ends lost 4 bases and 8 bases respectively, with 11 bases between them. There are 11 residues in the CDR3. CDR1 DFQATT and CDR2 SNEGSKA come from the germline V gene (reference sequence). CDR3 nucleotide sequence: TGCAGTGCTAAGGACCCCTTGGGCTACACCTTC. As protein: CSAKDPLGYTF.

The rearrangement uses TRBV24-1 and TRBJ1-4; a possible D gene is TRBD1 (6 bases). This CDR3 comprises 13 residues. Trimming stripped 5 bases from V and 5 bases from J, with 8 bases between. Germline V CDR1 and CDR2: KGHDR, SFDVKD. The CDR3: CATSGTANEKLFF. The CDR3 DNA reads TGTGCCACCAGTGGGACAGCGAATGAAAAACTGTTTTTT.

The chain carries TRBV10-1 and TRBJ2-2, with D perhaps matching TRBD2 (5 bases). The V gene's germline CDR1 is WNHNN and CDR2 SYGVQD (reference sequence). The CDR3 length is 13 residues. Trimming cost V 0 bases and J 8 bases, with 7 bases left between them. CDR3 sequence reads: CASSESGAGELFF. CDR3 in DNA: TGCGCCAGCAGTGAGTCGGGAGCAGGGGAGCTGTTTTTT.

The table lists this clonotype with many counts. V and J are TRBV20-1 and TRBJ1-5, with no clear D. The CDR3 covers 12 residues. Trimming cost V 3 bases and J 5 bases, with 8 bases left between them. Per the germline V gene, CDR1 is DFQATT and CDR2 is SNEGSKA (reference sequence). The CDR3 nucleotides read TGCAGTGCTAGCAGTTACGATCAGCCCCAGCATTTT. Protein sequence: CSASSYDQPQHF.

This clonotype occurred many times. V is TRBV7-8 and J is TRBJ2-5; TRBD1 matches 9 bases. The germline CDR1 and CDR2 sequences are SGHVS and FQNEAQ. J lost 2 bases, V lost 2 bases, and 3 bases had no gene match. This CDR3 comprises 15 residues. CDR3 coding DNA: TGTGCCAGCAGCTTAATGGACAGGGGACAAGAGACCCAGTACTTC. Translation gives CASSLMDRGQETQYF.

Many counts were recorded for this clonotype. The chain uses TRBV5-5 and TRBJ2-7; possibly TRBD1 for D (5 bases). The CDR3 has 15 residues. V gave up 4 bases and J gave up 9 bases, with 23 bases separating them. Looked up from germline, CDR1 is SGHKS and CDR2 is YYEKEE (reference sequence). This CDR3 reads CASSPDPLGPIRQYF. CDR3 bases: TGTGCCAGCAGCCCCGACCCGCTGGGGCCGATTCGGCAGTACTTC.

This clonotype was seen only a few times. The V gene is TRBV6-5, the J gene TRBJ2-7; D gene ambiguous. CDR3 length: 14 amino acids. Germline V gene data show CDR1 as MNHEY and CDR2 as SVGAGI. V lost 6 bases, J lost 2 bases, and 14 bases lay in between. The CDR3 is CASRHPGSTYEQYF. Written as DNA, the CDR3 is TGTGCCAGCAGGCACCCGGGTTCCACCTACGAGCAGTACTTC.

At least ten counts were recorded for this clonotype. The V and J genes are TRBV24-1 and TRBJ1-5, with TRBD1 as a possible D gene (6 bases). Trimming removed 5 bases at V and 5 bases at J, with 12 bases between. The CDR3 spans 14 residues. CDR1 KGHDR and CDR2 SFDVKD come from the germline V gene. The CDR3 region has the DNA TGTGCCACCAGTGGGACAGCAGGGGATCAGCCCCAGCATTTT. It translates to CATSGTAGDQPQHF.

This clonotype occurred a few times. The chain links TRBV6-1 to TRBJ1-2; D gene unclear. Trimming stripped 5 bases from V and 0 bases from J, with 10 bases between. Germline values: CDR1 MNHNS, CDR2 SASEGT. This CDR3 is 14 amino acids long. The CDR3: CASSYSHSNYGYTF. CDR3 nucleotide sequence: TGTGCCAGCAGTTACTCGCATTCTAACTATGGCTACACCTTC.

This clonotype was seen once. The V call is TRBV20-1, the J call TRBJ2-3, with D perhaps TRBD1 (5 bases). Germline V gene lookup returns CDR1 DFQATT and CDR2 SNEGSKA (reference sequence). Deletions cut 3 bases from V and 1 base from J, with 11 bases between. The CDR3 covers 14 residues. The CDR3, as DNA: TGCAGTGCTAGCGAGTGGGGCGGCACAGATACGCAGTATTTT. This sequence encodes CSASEWGGTDTQYF.

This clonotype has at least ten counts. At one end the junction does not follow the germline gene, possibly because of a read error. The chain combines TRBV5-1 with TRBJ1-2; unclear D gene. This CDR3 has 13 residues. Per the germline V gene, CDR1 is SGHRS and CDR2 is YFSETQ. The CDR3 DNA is TGTGCCAGCAGCTCCGACGGCTCCTATGGCTACACCTTC. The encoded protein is CASSSDGSYGYTF.

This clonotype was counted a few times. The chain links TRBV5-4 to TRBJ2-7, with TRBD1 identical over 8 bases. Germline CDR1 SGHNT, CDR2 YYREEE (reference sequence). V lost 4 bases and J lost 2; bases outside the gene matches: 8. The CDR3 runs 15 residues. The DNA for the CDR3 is TGTGCCAGCAGCCTCAGACAGGGGACAGCCTACGAGCAGTACTTC. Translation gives CASSLRQGTAYEQYF.

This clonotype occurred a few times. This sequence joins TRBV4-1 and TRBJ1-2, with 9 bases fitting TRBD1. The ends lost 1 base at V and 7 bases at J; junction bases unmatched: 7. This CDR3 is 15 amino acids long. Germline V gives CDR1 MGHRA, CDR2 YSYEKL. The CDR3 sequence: CASSQVAQGAGGYTF. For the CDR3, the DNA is TGCGCCAGCAGCCAAGTCGCACAGGGGGCTGGTGGCTACACCTTC.

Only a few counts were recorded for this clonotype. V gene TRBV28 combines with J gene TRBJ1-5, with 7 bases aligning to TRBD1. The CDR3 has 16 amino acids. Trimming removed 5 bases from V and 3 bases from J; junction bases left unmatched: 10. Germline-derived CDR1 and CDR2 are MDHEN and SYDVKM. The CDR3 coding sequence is TGTGCCAGCAGTCTAAGTACCGGGACAGTCAATCAGCCCCAGCATTTT. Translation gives CASSLSTGTVNQPQHF.

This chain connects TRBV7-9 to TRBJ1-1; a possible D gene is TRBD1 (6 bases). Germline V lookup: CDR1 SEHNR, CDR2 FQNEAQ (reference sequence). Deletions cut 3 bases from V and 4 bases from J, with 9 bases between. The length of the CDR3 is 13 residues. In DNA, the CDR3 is TGTGCCAGCAGCTTCGGGACATCCACTGAAGCTTTCTTT. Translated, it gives CASSFGTSTEAFF.

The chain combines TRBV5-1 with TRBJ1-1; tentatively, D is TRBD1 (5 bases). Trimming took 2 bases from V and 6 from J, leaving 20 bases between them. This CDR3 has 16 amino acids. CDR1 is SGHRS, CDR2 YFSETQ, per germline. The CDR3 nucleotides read TGCGCCAGCAGCTTTGGGACCTCAGGGAATTTCGCTGAAGCTTTCTTT. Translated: CASSFGTSGNFAEAFF.

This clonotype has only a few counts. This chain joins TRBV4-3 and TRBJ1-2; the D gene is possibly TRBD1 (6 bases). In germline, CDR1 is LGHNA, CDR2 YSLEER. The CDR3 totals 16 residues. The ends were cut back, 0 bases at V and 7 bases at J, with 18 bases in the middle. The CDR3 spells CASSQDAVYRASGYTF. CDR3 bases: TGCGCCAGCAGCCAAGACGCCGTTTACAGGGCTAGTGGCTACACCTTC.

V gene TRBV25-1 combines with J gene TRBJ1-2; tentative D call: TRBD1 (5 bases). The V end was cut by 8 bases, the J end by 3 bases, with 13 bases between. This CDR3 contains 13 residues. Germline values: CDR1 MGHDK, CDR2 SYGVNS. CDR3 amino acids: CASQDGDYYGYTF. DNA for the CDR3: TGTGCCAGCCAAGACGGGGACTACTATGGCTACACCTTC.

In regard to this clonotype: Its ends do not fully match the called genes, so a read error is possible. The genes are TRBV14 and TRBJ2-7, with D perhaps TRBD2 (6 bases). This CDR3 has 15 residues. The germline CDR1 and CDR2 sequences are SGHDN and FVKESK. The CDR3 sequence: CASSDPAGGFYEQYF. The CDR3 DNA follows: TGCGCCAGCAGTGACCCAGCTGGAGGGTTCTACGAGCAGTACTTC.

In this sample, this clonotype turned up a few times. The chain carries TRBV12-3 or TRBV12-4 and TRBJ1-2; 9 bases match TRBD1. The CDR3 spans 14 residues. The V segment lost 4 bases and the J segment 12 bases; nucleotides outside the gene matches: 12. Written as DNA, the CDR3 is TGTGCCAGCAGTTACCTACAGGGGGCCCGGAGTCACACCTTC. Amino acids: CASSYLQGARSHTF.